This TCR beta chain was captured in a study of patients and donors after allogeneic stem cell transplantation. This clonotype was recorded at least ten times. Germline V CDR1 and CDR2: SGHRS, YFSETQ. This CDR3 is 16 amino acids long. The V and J ends lost 0 bases and 0 bases respectively, with 12 bases between them. TCRdb re-derived calls from the RT-PCR reads in MiXCR, one entry per CDR3 protein. This repertoire shows some 9,800 distinct CDR3 sequences, approximately 5.9% found once; its top ten account for more than 25%. Material: blood, either unsorted or a sorted T cell fraction (not recorded which). The V call is TRBV5-1, the J call TRBJ2-5, with D possibly being TRBD2 (5 bases). The source is a human donor who was either an allogeneic HSCT recipient or a stem cell or donor lymphocyte infusion donor (not recorded which). It is not recorded whose cells these are; they may come from a transplant donor. For the CDR3, the DNA is TGCGCCAGCAGCTTGGTAAGCGGAAGGTACCAAGAGACCCAGTACTTC. Protein sequence: CASSLVSGRYQETQYF.